This record concerns one T cell receptor (beta chain) sequence. Its target is not known. The data belong to a study of identical twins. Unique molecular identifiers were in the cDNA, with template-switch universal primer binding. TCRdb re-analysed the 5' RACE reads in MiXCR, keeping a single row per CDR3 protein. The table lists about 470,000 distinct CDR3 sequences, 20% to 25% of them singletons, with around 3% in the top ten. Notes on the study in general: Cord blood's abundant beta clonotypes had fewer insertions, unlike memory repertoires.

This sample also belongs to another study, concerning T cells expressing NK-cell markers. In that study: Sorted CD3+CD56+NKG2C+, CD3+CD56+NKG2C- and CD3+CD56-NKG2C+ T cells provided the TCR beta repertoires. Seven sequenced donors out of eight were HCMV-seropositive, one seronegative.

Sequencing input: CD4+ T cells sorted from blood. The origin of this receptor is a woman under 30 in good health.

CDR3 DNA sequence: TGTGCCAGCGGTTCAGGGGCGAGTGAAGCTTTCTTT. Protein: CASGSGASEAFF. The chain combines TRBV6-1 with TRBJ1-1; TRBD1 might be the D (6 bases). The V end lost 8 bases, the J end lost 7 bases, and 14 bases lay between the germline ends. In germline, CDR1 is MNHNS, CDR2 SASEGT. The CDR3 totals 12 residues.